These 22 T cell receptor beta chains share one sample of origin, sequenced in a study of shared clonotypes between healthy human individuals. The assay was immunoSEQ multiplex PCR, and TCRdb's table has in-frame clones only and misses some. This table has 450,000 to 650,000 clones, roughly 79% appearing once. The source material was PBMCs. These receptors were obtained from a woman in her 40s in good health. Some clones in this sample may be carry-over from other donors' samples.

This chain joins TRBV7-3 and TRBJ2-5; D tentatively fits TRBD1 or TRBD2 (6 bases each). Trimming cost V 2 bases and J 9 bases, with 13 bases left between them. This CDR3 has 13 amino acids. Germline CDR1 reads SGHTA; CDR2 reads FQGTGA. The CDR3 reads CASSLVTGAAQYF. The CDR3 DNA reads TGTGCCAGCAGCTTAGTGACGGGGGCGGCCCAGTACTTC. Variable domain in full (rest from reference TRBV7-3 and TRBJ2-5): GAGVSQTPSNKVTEKGKYVELRCDPISGHTALYWYRQSLGQGPEFLIYFQGTGAADDSGLPNDRFFAVRPEGSVSTLKIQRTERGDSAVYLCASSLVTGAAQYFGPGTRLLVL.

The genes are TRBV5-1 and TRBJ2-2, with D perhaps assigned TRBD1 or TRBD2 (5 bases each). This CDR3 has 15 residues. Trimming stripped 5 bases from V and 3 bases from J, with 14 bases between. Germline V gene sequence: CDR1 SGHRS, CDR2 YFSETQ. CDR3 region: CASREGPDYTGELFF. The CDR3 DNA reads TGCGCCAGCAGAGAGGGACCGGACTACACCGGGGAGCTGTTTTTT.

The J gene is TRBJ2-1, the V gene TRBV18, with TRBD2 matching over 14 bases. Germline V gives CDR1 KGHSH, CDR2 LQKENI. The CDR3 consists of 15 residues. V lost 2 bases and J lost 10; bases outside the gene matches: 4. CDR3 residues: CASSPGTSGSGEQFF. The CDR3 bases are TGTGCCAGCTCACCAGGGACTAGCGGGAGTGGAGAGCAGTTCTTC.

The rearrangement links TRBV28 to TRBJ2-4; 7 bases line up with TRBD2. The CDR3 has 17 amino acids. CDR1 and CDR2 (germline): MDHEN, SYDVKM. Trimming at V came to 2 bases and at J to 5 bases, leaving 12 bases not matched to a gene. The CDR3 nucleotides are TGTGCCAGCAGTTTAGTAGACTATCGGGAGGCGGAAAACATTCAGTACTTC. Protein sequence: CASSLVDYREAENIQYF.

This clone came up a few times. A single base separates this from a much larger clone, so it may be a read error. The CDR3 bases are TGTGCCTGTAGCAACGGGGGCAATCAGCCCCAGCATTTT. Translation gives CACSNGGNQPQHF. This sequence joins TRBV30 and TRBJ1-5, with no clear D. CDR3 length equals 13 residues. The germline CDR1 and CDR2 sequences are GTSNPN and SVGIG (reference sequence). Deletions cut 6 bases from V and 2 bases from J, with 11 bases between.

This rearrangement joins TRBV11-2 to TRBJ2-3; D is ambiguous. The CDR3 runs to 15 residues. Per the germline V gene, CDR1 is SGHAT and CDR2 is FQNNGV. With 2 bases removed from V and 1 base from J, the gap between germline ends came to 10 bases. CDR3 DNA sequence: TGTGCCAGCAGCTTAACCGCCACTGGCACAGATACGCAGTATTTT. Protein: CASSLTATGTDTQYF.

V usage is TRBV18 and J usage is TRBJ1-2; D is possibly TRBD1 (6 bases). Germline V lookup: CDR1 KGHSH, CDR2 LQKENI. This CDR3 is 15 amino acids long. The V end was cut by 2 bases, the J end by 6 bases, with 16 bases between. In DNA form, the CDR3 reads TGTGCCAGCTCACCAAAATCCGACAGGAGAAATGGCTACACCTTC. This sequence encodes CASSPKSDRRNGYTF.

The CDR3 reads CASRGGSSNQPQHF. The CDR3 nucleotides are TGTGCCAGCCGAGGGGGGAGTAGCAATCAGCCCCAGCATTTT. The chain couples TRBV11-2 to TRBJ1-5, with D tentatively TRBD1 (6 bases). Germline V gene data show CDR1 as SGHAT and CDR2 as FQNNGV. The V and J ends lost 8 bases and 0 bases respectively, with 11 bases between them. The CDR3 is 14 residues long. Complete variable domain (other parts from reference TRBV11-2 and TRBJ1-5): EAGVAQSPRYKIIEKRQSVAFWCNPISGHATLYWYQQILGQGPKLLIQFQNNGVVDDSQLPKDRFSAERLKGVDSTLKIQPAKLEDSAVYLCASRGGSSNQPQHFGDGTRLSIL.

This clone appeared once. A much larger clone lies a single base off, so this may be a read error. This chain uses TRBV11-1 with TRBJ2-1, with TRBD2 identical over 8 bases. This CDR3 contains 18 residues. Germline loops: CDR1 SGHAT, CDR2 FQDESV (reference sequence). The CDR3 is CASSPMGVSGSGYNEQLF. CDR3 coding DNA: TGTGCCAGCAGCCCAATGGGGGTGAGCGGGAGTGGTTACAATGAGCAGCTCTTC. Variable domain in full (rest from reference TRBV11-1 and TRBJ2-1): EAEVAQSPRYKITEKSQAVAFWCDPISGHATLYWYRQILGQGPELLVQFQDESVVDDSQLPKDRFSAERLKGVDSTLKIQPAELGDSAMYLCASSPMGVSGSGYNEQLFGPGTRLTVL.

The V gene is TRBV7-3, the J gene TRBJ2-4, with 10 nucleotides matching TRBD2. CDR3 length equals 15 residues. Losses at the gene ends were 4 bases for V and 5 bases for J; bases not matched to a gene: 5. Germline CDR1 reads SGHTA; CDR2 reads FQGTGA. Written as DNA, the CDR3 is TGTGCCAGCAGCTCGGCTAGCGGGAGCCAAAACATTCAGTACTTC. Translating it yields CASSSASGSQNIQYF.

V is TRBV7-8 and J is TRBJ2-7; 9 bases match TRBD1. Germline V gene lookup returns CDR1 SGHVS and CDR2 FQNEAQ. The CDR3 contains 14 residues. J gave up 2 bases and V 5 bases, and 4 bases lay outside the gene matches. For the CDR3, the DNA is TGTGCCAGCAGCCTTTGGACAGGGGCCTACGAGCAGTACTTC. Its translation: CASSLWTGAYEQYF.

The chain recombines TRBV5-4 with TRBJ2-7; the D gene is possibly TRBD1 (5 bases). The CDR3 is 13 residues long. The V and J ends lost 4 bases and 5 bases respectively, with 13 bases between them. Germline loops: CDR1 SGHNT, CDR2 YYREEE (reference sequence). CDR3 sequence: CASSLQNRHEQYF. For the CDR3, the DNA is TGTGCCAGCAGCCTCCAGAACAGGCACGAGCAGTACTTC.

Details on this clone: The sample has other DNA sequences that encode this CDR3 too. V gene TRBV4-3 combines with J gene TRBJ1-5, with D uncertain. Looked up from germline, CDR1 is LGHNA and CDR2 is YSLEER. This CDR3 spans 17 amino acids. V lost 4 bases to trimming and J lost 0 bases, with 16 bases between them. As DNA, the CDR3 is TGCGCCAGCAGCCTAGCAGACCAGACCGTTAGCAATCAGCCCCAGCATTTT. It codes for CASSLADQTVSNQPQHF.

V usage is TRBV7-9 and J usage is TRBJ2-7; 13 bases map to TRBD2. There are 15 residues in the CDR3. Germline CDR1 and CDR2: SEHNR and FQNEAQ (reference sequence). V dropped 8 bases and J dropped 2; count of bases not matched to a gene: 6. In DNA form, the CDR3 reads TGTGCCAGCGGCTGGGGGACTAGCGGGACCTACGAGCAGTACTTC. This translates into CASGWGTSGTYEQYF. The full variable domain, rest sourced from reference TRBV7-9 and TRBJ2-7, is DTGVSQNPRHKITKRGQNVTFRCDPISEHNRLYWYRQTLGQGPEFLTYFQNEAQLEKSRLLSDRFSAERPKGSFSTLEIQRTEQGDSAMYLCASGWGTSGTYEQYFGPGTRLTVT.

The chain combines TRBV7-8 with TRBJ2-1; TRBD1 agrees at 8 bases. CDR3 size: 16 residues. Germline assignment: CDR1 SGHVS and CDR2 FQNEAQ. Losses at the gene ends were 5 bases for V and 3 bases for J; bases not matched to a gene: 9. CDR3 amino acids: CASSVRTGMHYNEQFF. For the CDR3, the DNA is TGTGCCAGCAGCGTAAGGACAGGGATGCACTACAATGAGCAGTTCTTC.

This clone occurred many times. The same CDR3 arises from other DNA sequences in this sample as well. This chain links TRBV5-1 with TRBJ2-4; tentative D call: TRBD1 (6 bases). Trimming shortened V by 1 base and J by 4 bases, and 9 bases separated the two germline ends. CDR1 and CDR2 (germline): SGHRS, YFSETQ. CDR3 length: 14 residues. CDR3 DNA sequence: TGCGCCAGCAGCTTGCGGGACAAAAAAAACATTCAGTACTTC. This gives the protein CASSLRDKKNIQYF.

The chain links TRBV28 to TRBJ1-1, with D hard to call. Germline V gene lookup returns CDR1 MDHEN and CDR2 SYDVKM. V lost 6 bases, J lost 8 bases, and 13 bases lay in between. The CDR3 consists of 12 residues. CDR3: CASSTTHGEAFF. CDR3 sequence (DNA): TGTGCCAGCAGCACAACCCACGGGGAAGCTTTCTTT.

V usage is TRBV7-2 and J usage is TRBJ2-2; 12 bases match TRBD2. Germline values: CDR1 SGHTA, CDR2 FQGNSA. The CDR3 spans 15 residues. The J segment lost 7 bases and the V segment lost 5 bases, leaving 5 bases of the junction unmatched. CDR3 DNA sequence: TGTGCCAGCAGCCGGACTAGCGGGACCGACGGGGAGCTGTTTTTT. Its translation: CASSRTSGTDGELFF. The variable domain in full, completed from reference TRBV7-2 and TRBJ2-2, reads GAGVSQSPSNKVTEKGKDVELRCDPISGHTALYWYRQSLGQGLEFLIYFQGNSAPDKSGLPSDRFSAERTGGSVSTLTIQRTQQEDSAVYLCASSRTSGTDGELFFGEGSRLTVL.

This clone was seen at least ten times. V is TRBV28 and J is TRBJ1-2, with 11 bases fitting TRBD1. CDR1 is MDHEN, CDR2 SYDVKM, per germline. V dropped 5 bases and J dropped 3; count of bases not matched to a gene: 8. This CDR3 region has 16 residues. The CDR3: CASSIRTGGADYGYTF. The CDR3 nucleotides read TGTGCCAGCAGTATCCGGACAGGGGGCGCGGACTATGGCTACACCTTC.

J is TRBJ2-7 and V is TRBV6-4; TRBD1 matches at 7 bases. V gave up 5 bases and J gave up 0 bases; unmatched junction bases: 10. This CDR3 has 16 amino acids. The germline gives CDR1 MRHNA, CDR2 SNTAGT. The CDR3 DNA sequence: TGTGCCAGCAGTTACGGGACCCCAGGGGGCTCCTACGAGCAGTACTTC. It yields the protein CASSYGTPGGSYEQYF.

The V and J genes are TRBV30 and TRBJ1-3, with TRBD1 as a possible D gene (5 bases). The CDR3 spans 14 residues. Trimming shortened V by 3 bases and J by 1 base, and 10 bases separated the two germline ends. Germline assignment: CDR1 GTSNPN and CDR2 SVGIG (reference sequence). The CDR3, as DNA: TGTGCCTGGAGCACCGGGACTTCTGGAAACACCATATATTTT. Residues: CAWSTGTSGNTIYF. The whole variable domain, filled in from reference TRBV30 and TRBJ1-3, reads SQTIHQWPATLVQPVGSPLSLECTVEGTSNPNLYWYRQAAGRGLQLLFYSVGIGQISSEVPQNLSASRPQDRQFILSSKKLLLSDSGFYLCAWSTGTSGNTIYFGEGSWLTVV.

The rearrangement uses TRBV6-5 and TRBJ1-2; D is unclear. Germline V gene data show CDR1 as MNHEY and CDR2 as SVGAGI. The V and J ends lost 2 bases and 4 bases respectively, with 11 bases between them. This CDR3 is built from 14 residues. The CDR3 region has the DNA TGTGCCAGCAGTTACAGGGATGGAACCTATGGCTACACCTTC. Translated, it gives CASSYRDGTYGYTF.